This T cell receptor beta chain stems from a study of blood T cell repertoires in COVID-19. Here immunoSEQ multiplex PCR was the method, and the copy in TCRdb shows in-frame clones only, minus some. The sample yields about 180,000 clones, about 82% seen once. This clone was seen a handful of times. This CDR3 contains 11 residues. Germline CDR1 LNHDA, CDR2 SQIVND (reference sequence). The ends lost 7 bases at V and 9 bases at J; junction bases unmatched: 5. This sequence joins TRBV19 and TRBJ1-1; 7 nucleotides align to TRBD1. Sequencing was done on a sample of peripheral blood. This TCR was sampled from a man aged 65 to 85 with active or convalescent COVID-19. CDR3 in amino acids: CASTDRDQAFF. The DNA for the CDR3 is TGTGCCAGTACCGACAGGGATCAAGCTTTCTTT.